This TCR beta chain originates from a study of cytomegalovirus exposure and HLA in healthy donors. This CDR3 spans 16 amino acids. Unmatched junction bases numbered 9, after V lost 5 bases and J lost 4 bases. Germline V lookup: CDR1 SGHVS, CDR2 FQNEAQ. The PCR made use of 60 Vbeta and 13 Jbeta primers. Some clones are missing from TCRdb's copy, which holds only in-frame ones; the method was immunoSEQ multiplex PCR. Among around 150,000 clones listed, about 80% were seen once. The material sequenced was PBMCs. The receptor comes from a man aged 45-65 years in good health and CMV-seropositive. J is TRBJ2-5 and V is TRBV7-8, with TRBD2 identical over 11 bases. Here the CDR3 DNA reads TGTGCCAGCAGCCCACACCTAGCGGGGGGTGGAGAGACCCAGTACTTC. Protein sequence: CASSPHLAGGGETQYF.